This TCR beta chain was identified during a study of T cell responses to AZD1222 COVID-19 vaccine (dated by TCRdb to 2020 to 2023). Study-wide context: TCR sequencing was performed for approximately 240 trial participants, of whom about 200 were given two doses of AZD1222 and roughly 25 were given two doses of MenACWY control vaccine. Enrollment into the trials was organized by age into subgroups of 18-55, 56-69 and 70-plus years, and those subgroups contained roughly 150, 30 and 60 TCR-sequenced participants, respectively.

Explained via the paper, the time point label denotes: about 28 days (+/-7) after the second vaccine dose. Because spike-specific TCR depth and breadth did not differ between the two schedules, AZD1222 recipients who got a second dose at roughly 4 weeks were pooled with those who got a second dose at roughly 12 weeks. Samples from vaccinated people were obtained from the UK trials COV001 and COV002, which included a single-blind randomized controlled phase 2/3 trial of AZD1222 (ChAdOx1 nCoV-19) in healthy adults. For TCRbeta chain sequencing, PBMC samples from trial participants were taken at day 0 and at day 28 after the second dose. Inclusive of the bounding cysteine and phenylalanine, the CDR3 is 12 residues long. Only CDR3 DNA remains: 36 bases, in frame from the first base. CDR1 and CDR2 were assigned from the germline V gene (reference sequence) as SGHNT and YYREEE. V is shortened by 3 bases, J by 2 bases, and the region joining them spans 5 bases.

About this clone itself: Its cognate antigen has yet to be identified. No base quality information exists; no much larger clone differs at one position.

Points the paper makes about the study in general: Vaccine-associated CD4 TCRs spanned the whole spike protein, with dominant responses in regions 160-218 and 743-854. Because no samples from the day 14 peak response were available, repertoires could be characterized only after the peak T cell response. Most participants were white British and females outnumbered males, and the authors suggested that clonal diversity may have been underestimated. In the small 56-69-year group, the increase in depth fell short of significance, most likely because of low power. Epitopes outside the regions mutated in the B.1.351 and B.1.1.7 variants were reportedly recognized by nearly half of the unique spike-specific TCRs. Only six AZD1222 recipients were SARS-CoV-2 seropositive at baseline, limiting conclusions about previously exposed vaccinees. After two AZD1222 doses, both the breadth and the depth of spike-specific TCRs were significantly higher than at day 0 and than in MenACWY recipients.

The CDR3 regions of human TCRbeta chains were analyzed by immunosequencing. The source study handled its data this way. Repertoire TCRs were checked for matches against a reference library of SARS-CoV-2-specific TCRs that had been generated using the MIRA antigen-specificity platform. Breadth was defined as the fraction of unique TCRs that were SARS-CoV-2-associated, and depth was defined as the fraction of total T cells that were SARS-CoV-2-associated. Using the MIRA data, each spike-specific TCR was assigned both to the spike region to which the TCR was reactive and to a CD4 or CD8 class. Log10-transformed breadth and depth values were compared by one-way ANOVA with Sidak's multiple comparisons tests. Entries here come from immuneACCESS through TCRdb and include only in-frame sequences with V and J called. Some clones fail to appear in such tables; in the studies checked, an unresolved V gene covers under half of the shortfall, and the cause of the remainder is unknown. From that table come the V and J calls and clone size; the DNA was used to work out D and trimming. Here the sample has about 150,000 clones; 90% occur a single time. The leading ten clones occupy about 5.9% of the sample.

The source of this sequence is an adult who received the AZD1222 COVID-19 vaccine. The sequences come from peripheral blood, collected 28 days after the second AZD1222 dose. The chain is assembled from TRBV5-4 and TRBJ1-1, with no confident D gene call. The DNA sequence follows: TGTGCCAGCAGCTGGAAAAACACTGAAGCTTTCTTT. Its protein is CASSWKNTEAFF.